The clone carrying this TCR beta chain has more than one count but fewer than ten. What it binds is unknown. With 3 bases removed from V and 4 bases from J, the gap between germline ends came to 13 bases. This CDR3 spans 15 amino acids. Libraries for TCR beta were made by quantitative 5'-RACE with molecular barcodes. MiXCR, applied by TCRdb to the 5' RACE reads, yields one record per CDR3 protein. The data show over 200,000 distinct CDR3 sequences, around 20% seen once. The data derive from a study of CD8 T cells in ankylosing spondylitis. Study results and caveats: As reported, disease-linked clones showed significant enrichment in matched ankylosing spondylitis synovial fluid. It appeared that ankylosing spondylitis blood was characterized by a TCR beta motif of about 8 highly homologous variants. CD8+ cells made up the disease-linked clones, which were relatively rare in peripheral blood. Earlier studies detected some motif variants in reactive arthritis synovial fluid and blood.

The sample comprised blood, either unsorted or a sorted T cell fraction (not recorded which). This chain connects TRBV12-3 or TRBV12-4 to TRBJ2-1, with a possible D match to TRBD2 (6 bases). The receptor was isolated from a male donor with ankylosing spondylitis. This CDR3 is CASSFGGPLYNEQFF. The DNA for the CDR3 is TGTGCCAGCAGTTTCGGGGGACCCCTATACAATGAGCAGTTCTTC.